This T cell receptor beta chain was observed in a study of shared clonotypes between healthy human individuals. Study-wide results and limits: The low donor count limited represented genetic and exposure-history diversity. Roughly 4.6% of naive CD4 clonotypes were common to several donors.

Data came from immunoSEQ multiplex PCR; TCRdb stores just in-frame clones and leaves some out. The sample includes around 2.3 million clones, almost 96% of them seen just once. The healthy adult donors were HIV-negative and reported no recent acute infections or vaccinations. CD4+ cells yielded CD45RA+ naive and CD45RA-negative memory subsets. The CDR3 loop spans 15 amino acids. The V segment lost 7 bases and the J segment 2 bases; nucleotides outside the gene matches: 11. Germline V gives CDR1 SEHNR, CDR2 FQNEAQ (reference sequence). With respect to this clone: Its cognate antigen is unknown.

The genes are TRBV7-9 and TRBJ2-7, with 7 nucleotides matching TRBD2. The sequencing input was naive CD4+ T cells sorted from blood. As to subset: CD45RA+ positively selected. This TCR came from a young man in good health. CDR3 nucleotides: TGTGCCAGCACCCTTATCGTGGGAGGGGCCTACGAGCAGTACTTC. Translating gives CASTLIVGGAYEQYF.